The 24 T cell receptor beta chains presented below share a single source sample, sequenced in a study of cytomegalovirus exposure and HLA in healthy donors. Assay used: immunoSEQ multiplex PCR; TCRdb lists only in-frame clones, some missing. The sample includes roughly 90,000 clones, 85% to 95% of them seen just once. What was sequenced was PBMCs. These receptors all stem from a woman in her thirties in good health and CMV-seropositive.

The genes are TRBV2 and TRBJ2-3; TRBD2 agrees at 13 bases. J lost 0 bases, V lost 6 bases, and 3 bases had no gene match. Germline V gene data show CDR1 as SNHLY and CDR2 as FYNNEI. The CDR3 spans 16 residues. Here the CDR3 reads CASRLLAGGSTDTQYF. The CDR3 nucleotides read TGTGCCAGCAGGTTACTAGCGGGAGGGAGCACAGATACGCAGTATTTT.

The chain employs TRBV2 and TRBJ2-1; TRBD2 agrees at 12 bases. Trimming removed 3 bases from V and 0 bases from J; junction bases left unmatched: 9. CDR1 and CDR2 (germline): SNHLY, FYNNEI. The CDR3 totals 19 residues. The CDR3 sequence is CASSDRLAGASSSYNEQFF. Written as DNA, the CDR3 is TGTGCCAGCAGTGATAGACTAGCGGGAGCATCCAGCTCCTACAATGAGCAGTTCTTC.

For the CDR3, the DNA is TGTGCCTGGTCCGACAGGGGACCCTATGGCTACACCTTC. It translates to CAWSDRGPYGYTF. V is TRBV30 and J is TRBJ1-2, with 8 bases fitting TRBD1. The CDR3 contains 13 residues. CDR1 and CDR2 from the germline V gene are GTSNPN and SVGIG (reference sequence). Trimming took 5 bases from V and 4 from J; bases not matched to a gene: 6.

V usage is TRBV5-4 and J usage is TRBJ2-2, with 12 bases identical to TRBD2. CDR1 is SGHNT and CDR2 is YYREEE in the germline V gene (reference sequence). This CDR3 is built from 17 residues. With 0 bases clipped from V and 5 bases from J, the junction kept 5 bases outside the gene matches. CDR3 loop: CASSLAGLAGRTGELFF. The CDR3 nucleotides are TGTGCCAGCAGCTTGGCCGGACTAGCGGGACGGACCGGGGAGCTGTTTTTT. Full variable domain (rest looked up from reference TRBV5-4 and TRBJ2-2): ETGVTQSPTHLIKTRGQQVTLRCSSQSGHNTVSWYQQALGQGPQFIFQYYREEENGRGNFPPRFSGLQFPNYSSELNVNALELDDSALYLCASSLAGLAGRTGELFFGEGSRLTVL.

CDR3 sequence: CASSFSPGKSYEQYF. The CDR3 DNA sequence: TGTGCCAGCAGCTTTTCCCCGGGAAAGAGCTACGAGCAGTACTTC. The genes are TRBV6-5 and TRBJ2-7; possibly TRBD2 for D (5 bases). Germline CDR1 MNHEY, CDR2 SVGAGI. CDR3 length: 15 residues. Trimming took 6 bases from V and 3 from J, leaving 18 bases between them.

The chain employs TRBV5-4 and TRBJ1-2; 8 bases fit TRBD1. The CDR3 is made up of 14 amino acids. The germline CDR1 and CDR2 sequences are SGHNT and YYREEE (reference sequence). J lost 4 bases, V lost 3 bases, and 5 bases had no gene match. This chain's CDR3 is CASSSAGQAYGYTF. DNA for the CDR3: TGTGCCAGCAGCTCTGCGGGACAGGCCTATGGCTACACCTTC. Together with reference TRBV5-4 and TRBJ1-2, the CDR3 gives the full variable domain: ETGVTQSPTHLIKTRGQQVTLRCSSQSGHNTVSWYQQALGQGPQFIFQYYREEENGRGNFPPRFSGLQFPNYSSELNVNALELDDSALYLCASSSAGQAYGYTFGSGTRLTVV.

The chain employs TRBV19 and TRBJ2-1, with D perhaps matching TRBD2 (6 bases). V dropped 0 bases and J dropped 7 bases, with 10 bases sitting between them. The CDR3 spans 14 residues. CDR1 LNHDA and CDR2 SQIVND come from the germline V gene (reference sequence). Written as DNA, the CDR3 is TGTGCCAGTAGTATAGATCTAGGAGGGAATGAGCAGTTCTTC. Its protein is CASSIDLGGNEQFF. The variable domain in full, completed from reference TRBV19 and TRBJ2-1, reads DGGITQSPKYLFRKEGQNVTLSCEQNLNHDAMYWYRQDPGQGLRLIYYSQIVNDFQKGDIAEGYSVSREKKESFPLTVTSAQKNPTAFYLCASSIDLGGNEQFFGPGTRLTVL.

A single count supports this clone. The chain employs TRBV30 and TRBJ1-1, with D maybe TRBD1 (5 bases). V was trimmed by 0 bases and J by 6 bases, leaving 14 bases between them. Germline CDR1 reads GTSNPN; CDR2 reads SVGIG (reference sequence). CDR3 size: 14 residues. The DNA of the CDR3 is TGTGCCTGGAGTGTTGCGGGGGGGAGCGCTGAAGCTTTCTTT. This encodes CAWSVAGGSAEAFF.

V gene TRBV7-9 combines with J gene TRBJ2-3; perhaps TRBD2 as D (5 bases). Germline V gene data show CDR1 as SEHNR and CDR2 as FQNEAQ (reference sequence). CDR3 length equals 14 residues. Trimming left V 4 bases short and J 2 bases short, with 10 bases between. The CDR3 nucleotides are TGTGCCAGCAGCTCCGGGGAATACACAGATACGCAGTATTTT. Its protein product is CASSSGEYTDTQYF. The full variable domain, completed using reference TRBV7-9 and TRBJ2-3, is DTGVSQNPRHKITKRGQNVTFRCDPISEHNRLYWYRQTLGQGPEFLTYFQNEAQLEKSRLLSDRFSAERPKGSFSTLEIQRTEQGDSAMYLCASSSGEYTDTQYFGPGTRLTVL.

The chain carries TRBV25-1 and TRBJ2-1, with 10 bases lining up with TRBD2. In germline, CDR1 is MGHDK, CDR2 SYGVNS. The CDR3 is 17 residues long. The trim removed 3 bases at V and 4 bases at J, leaving 9 bases unmatched. The CDR3 is CASSESSGRTEYNEQFF. In DNA form, the CDR3 reads TGTGCCAGCAGTGAGTCTAGCGGGAGAACAGAATACAATGAGCAGTTCTTC.

This sequence joins TRBV9 and TRBJ2-2, with D possibly being TRBD1 (5 bases). V was pared by 2 bases and J by 1 base, with 12 bases between. CDR1 and CDR2 (germline): SGDLS, YYNGEE. CDR3 length equals 16 residues. The CDR3 coding sequence is TGTGCCAGCAGCGTTTTGCCAGGGCAGAACACCGGGGAGCTGTTTTTT. This encodes CASSVLPGQNTGELFF.

The rearrangement links TRBV27 to TRBJ2-3; D possibly corresponds to TRBD1 (5 bases). Trimming shortened V by 5 bases and J by 2 bases, and 23 bases separated the two germline ends. CDR3 length equals 18 residues. Germline CDR1 and CDR2: MNHEY and SMNVEV (reference sequence). CDR3 in DNA: TGTGCCAGCAGTACCAGGGATCGGACCCGGGCCCCCACAGATACGCAGTATTTT. Residues: CASSTRDRTRAPTDTQYF.

The chain combines TRBV7-2 with TRBJ1-1, with 8 positions matching TRBD1. The germline V gene has CDR1 SGHTA and CDR2 FQGNSA. This CDR3 is 16 amino acids long. The junction had 5 bases not matched to a gene; V was cut back by 1 base and J by 1 base. The CDR3 region is CASSLGTGSGNTEAFF. The CDR3 DNA sequence: TGTGCCAGCAGCTTAGGGACAGGGTCTGGGAACACTGAAGCTTTCTTT.

This clone appeared a single time. The chain joins TRBV28 to TRBJ1-5; 7 bases are shared with TRBD1. Germline V gives CDR1 MDHEN, CDR2 SYDVKM. The CDR3 sequence is 16 residues long. The ends lost 7 bases at V and 0 bases at J; junction bases unmatched: 9. CDR3 in amino acids: CASKTGVPYSNQPQHF. CDR3 in DNA: TGTGCCAGCAAAACAGGGGTACCTTATAGCAATCAGCCCCAGCATTTT. The whole variable domain, remainder taken from reference TRBV28 and TRBJ1-5, is DVKVTQSSRYLVKRTGEKVFLECVQDMDHENMFWYRQDPGLGLRLIYFSYDVKMKEKGDIPEGYSVSREKKERFSLILESASTNQTSMYLCASKTGVPYSNQPQHFGDGTRLSIL.

The chain recombines TRBV7-9 with TRBJ2-1, with D hard to call. Germline CDR1 and CDR2: SEHNR and FQNEAQ (reference sequence). This CDR3 is 14 amino acids long. The germline V and J ends were trimmed by 0 bases and 6 bases, with 9 bases remaining between them. The CDR3 loop is CASSLAPDSNEQFF. The CDR3 DNA reads TGTGCCAGCAGCTTAGCGCCCGATAGCAATGAGCAGTTCTTC.

The rearrangement joins TRBV6-5 to TRBJ1-5; D is perhaps TRBD1 (5 bases). V was trimmed by 7 bases and J by 0 bases, leaving 7 bases between them. This CDR3 contains 13 residues. The germline CDR1 and CDR2 sequences are MNHEY and SVGAGI. The CDR3 sequence: CASKTGSNQPQHF. CDR3 sequence (DNA): TGTGCCAGCAAAACAGGTAGCAATCAGCCCCAGCATTTT.

This clone was seen just once. The genes are TRBV28 and TRBJ2-7, with D possibly being TRBD2 (6 bases). V lost 4 bases and J lost 2, with 6 bases in between. The germline gives CDR1 MDHEN, CDR2 SYDVKM. This CDR3 is built from 12 residues. DNA of the CDR3: TGTGCCAGCAGTTGGGGGGCCTACGAGCAGTACTTC. This sequence encodes CASSWGAYEQYF.

The rearrangement uses TRBV5-4 and TRBJ2-7; 7 nucleotides line up with TRBD1. Losses at the gene ends were 0 bases for V and 5 bases for J; bases not matched to a gene: 5. Germline-derived CDR1 and CDR2 are SGHNT and YYREEE (reference sequence). The CDR3 is 14 amino acids. The CDR3 DNA reads TGTGCCAGCAGCTTGGTGACAGGGAGCAACGAGCAGTACTTC. Protein product: CASSLVTGSNEQYF.

This chain connects TRBV28 to TRBJ1-5; D ambiguous. With 3 bases removed from V and 5 bases from J, the gap between germline ends came to 8 bases. Germline CDR1 reads MDHEN; CDR2 reads SYDVKM. The CDR3 totals 13 residues. CDR3 amino acids: CASSFVAYQPQHF. CDR3 coding DNA: TGTGCCAGCAGTTTCGTAGCGTATCAGCCCCAGCATTTT.

The V gene is TRBV2, the J gene TRBJ1-2; D is ambiguous. Trimming removed 5 bases from V and 4 bases from J, with 11 bases in between. The CDR3 spans 13 residues. Germline V gives CDR1 SNHLY, CDR2 FYNNEI. The CDR3 sequence is CASSPAETYGYTF. The CDR3 nucleotides are TGTGCCAGCAGTCCGGCGGAAACCTATGGCTACACCTTC.

V and J are TRBV7-9 and TRBJ2-3, with 14 nucleotides matching TRBD2. With V trimmed by 6 bases and J by 2 bases, 10 bases remained unmatched. The V gene's germline CDR1 is SEHNR and CDR2 FQNEAQ (reference sequence). The CDR3 loop spans 18 amino acids. The CDR3 DNA follows: TGTGCCAGCAGACCATCCCAGGGACTAGCGGGAGCCACAGATACGCAGTATTTT. Translating it yields CASRPSQGLAGATDTQYF.

This clone is a singleton in its sample. The chain's CDR3 is CASSGSTGLPNEQFF. In DNA form, the CDR3 reads TGTGCCAGCAGCGGTTCTACCGGACTCCCCAACGAGCAGTTCTTC. V is TRBV9 and J is TRBJ2-1; weak D call: TRBD2 (5 bases). CDR1 and CDR2 (germline): SGDLS, YYNGEE. The V end was cut by 3 bases, the J end by 10 bases, with 20 bases between. The CDR3 runs to 15 residues. The entire variable domain, with the rest obtained from reference TRBV9 and TRBJ2-1, is as follows: DSGVTQTPKHLITATGQRVTLRCSPRSGDLSVYWYQQSLDQGLQFLIQYYNGEERAKGNILERFSAQQFPDLHSELNLSSLELGDSALYFCASSGSTGLPNEQFFGPGTRLTVL.

The J gene is TRBJ2-7, the V gene TRBV7-9; 10 nucleotides match TRBD1. CDR1 and CDR2 from the germline V gene are SEHNR and FQNEAQ (reference sequence). The CDR3 runs to 16 residues. V shed 5 bases, J shed 4 bases, and the junction held 11 bases outside the gene matches. The CDR3 loop is CASSPAGGQGVYEQYF. The CDR3 DNA reads as TGTGCCAGCAGCCCGGCGGGCGGACAGGGGGTTTACGAGCAGTACTTC.

The CDR3 region has the DNA TGTGCCAGCAGTTTATCGGAGGGGCTCTCCTACAATGAGCAGTTCTTC. It specifies CASSLSEGLSYNEQFF. The chain recombines TRBV27 with TRBJ2-1, with a weak D call TRBD2 (6 bases). V was shortened by 0 bases and J by 0 bases, with 9 bases between the two germline ends. This CDR3 spans 16 amino acids. Germline V lookup: CDR1 MNHEY, CDR2 SMNVEV (reference sequence).